This record looks at one T cell receptor beta chain sequence and its context. The antigen remains undetermined. The source of the sample is a study of OX40 agonist ivuxolimab in advanced cancers. Study context: Ivuxolimab is a fully human IgG2 antibody that activates OX40 (CD134). Dose-escalation subjects each had hepatocellular carcinoma, melanoma, renal cell or head and neck cancer.

Using immunoSEQ multiplex PCR, the repertoire was profiled, and TCRdb retains in-frame clones only, with some absent. This table has some 70,000 clones, about 86% appearing once. Study-wide results and caveats: Expanded peripheral T-cell antigen specificity went undetermined. Researchers report that CD8+ T cells had, on average, more expanded clones than CD4+.

This CDR3 region has 13 residues. V was trimmed by 3 bases and J by 0 bases, leaving 6 bases between them. Germline CDR1 and CDR2: KGHSH and LQKENI. V usage is TRBV18 and J usage is TRBJ2-7; unclear D gene. The receptor's source is an adult with an advanced solid tumor such as melanoma, head and neck, liver or kidney cancer. Source: CD4+ or CD8+ T cells sorted from blood, taken in a trial of the OX40 agonist ivuxolimab. CDR3 region: CASSPPSSYEQYF. DNA for the CDR3: TGTGCCAGCTCACCCCCGAGCTCCTACGAGCAGTACTTC.